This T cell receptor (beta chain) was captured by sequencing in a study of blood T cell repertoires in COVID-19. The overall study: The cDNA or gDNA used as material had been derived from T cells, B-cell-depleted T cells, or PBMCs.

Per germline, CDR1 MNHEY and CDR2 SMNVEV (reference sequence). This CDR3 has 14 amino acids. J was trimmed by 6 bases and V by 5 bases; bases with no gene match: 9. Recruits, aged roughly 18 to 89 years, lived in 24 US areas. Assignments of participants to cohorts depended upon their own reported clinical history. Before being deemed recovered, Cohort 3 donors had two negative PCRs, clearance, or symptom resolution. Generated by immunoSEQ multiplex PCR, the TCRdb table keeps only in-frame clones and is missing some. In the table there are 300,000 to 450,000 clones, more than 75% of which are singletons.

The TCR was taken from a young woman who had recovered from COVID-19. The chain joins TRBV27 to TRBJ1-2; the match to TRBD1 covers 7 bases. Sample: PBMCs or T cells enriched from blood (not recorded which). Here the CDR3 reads CASSPSEDRHGYTF. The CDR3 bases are TGTGCCAGCAGTCCCAGTGAGGACAGGCATGGCTACACCTTC.